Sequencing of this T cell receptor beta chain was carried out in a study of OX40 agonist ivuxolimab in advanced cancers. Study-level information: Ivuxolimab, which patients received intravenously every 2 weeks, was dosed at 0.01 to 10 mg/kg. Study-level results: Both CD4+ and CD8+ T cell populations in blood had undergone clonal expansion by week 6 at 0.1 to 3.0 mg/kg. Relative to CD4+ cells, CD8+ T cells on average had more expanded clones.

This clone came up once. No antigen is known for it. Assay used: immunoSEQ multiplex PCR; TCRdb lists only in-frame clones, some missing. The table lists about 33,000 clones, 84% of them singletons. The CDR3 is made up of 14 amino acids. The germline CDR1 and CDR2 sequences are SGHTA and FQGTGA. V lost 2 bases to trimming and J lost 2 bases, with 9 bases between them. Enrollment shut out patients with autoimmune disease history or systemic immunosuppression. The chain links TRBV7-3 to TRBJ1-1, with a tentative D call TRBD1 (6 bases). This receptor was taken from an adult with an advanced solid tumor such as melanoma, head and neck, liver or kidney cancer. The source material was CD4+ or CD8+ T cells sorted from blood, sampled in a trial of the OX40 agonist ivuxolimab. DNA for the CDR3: TGTGCCAGCAGCTTACTAGGGGGAAACACTGAAGCTTTCTTT. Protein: CASSLLGGNTEAFF.